The source of this T cell receptor (beta chain) is a study of shared clonotypes between healthy human individuals. Study at large: Used for every donor were three CD4 naive, three CD4 memory, two CD8 naive and one CD8 memory plate.

The junction had 9 bases not matched to a gene; V was cut back by 5 bases and J by 8 bases. CDR1 SGHTA and CDR2 FQGNSA come from the germline V gene. The CDR3 spans 14 residues. Per the authors' pipeline: From ImmunoSEQ came sequences covering only the junction and carrying no quality scores, so filtering differed. Using immunoSEQ multiplex PCR, the repertoire was profiled, and TCRdb retains in-frame clones only, with some absent. V, J and clone size are taken as reported in that table, and D and trimming were inferred from the DNA itself. The sample lists 950,000 to 1,100,000 clones, about 80% seen once, with roughly 0.61% in the top ten. About this clone itself: Its matching antigen is unknown.

Study-wide findings and caveats: Clonotypes shared by all four donors outscored non-shared clonotypes in generation probability.

The clonotype was recovered from a man between 18 and 29 years old in good health. Some clones in this sample may be carry-over from other donors' samples. Material for sequencing was memory CD4+ T cells from PBMCs. Regarding subset: CD45RA-negative fraction. The rearrangement joins TRBV7-2 to TRBJ1-2; 9 bases map to TRBD1. Here the CDR3 reads CASSPDGTGRGYTF. The CDR3 region has the DNA TGTGCCAGCAGCCCTGATGGGACAGGGCGGGGCTACACCTTC.